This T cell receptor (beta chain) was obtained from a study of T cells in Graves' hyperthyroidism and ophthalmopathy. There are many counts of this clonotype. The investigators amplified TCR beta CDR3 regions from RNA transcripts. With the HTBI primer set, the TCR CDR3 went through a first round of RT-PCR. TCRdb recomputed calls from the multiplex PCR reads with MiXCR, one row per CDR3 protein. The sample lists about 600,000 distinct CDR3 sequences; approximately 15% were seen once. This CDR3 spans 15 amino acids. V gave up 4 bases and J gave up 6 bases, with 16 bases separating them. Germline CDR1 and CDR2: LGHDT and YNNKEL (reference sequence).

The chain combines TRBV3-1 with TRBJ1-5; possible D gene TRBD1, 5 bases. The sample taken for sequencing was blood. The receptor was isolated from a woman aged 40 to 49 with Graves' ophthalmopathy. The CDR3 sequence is CASSPGTGASQPQHF. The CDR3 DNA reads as TGTGCCAGCAGCCCCGGGACTGGAGCAAGTCAGCCCCAGCATTTT.